This TCR beta chain was sequenced during a study of T cell repertoires in cytomegalovirus infection (dated by TCRdb to about 2019). About the investigation overall: Recently identified HLA-C-restricted CMV epitopes, whose presentation resists viral immunomodulation, were targeted by peptide stimulations together with well-studied HLA-B-restricted epitopes. The HLA type of each donor mattered for the analysis, because public TCR beta signatures pointed to carriage of CMV infection along with the matching HLA type.

This clonotype appeared a few times. Its antigen specificity is not known. No clone much larger than this one lies a single base away; base qualities are absent. Sequenced using an Illumina HiSeq 1500. In TCRdb, the public reads were trimmed at Q25 with fastp and aligned with MiXCR, with productive beta chains retained. Each record represents a unique CDR3 protein, reported with the most common genes and DNA among its rows. The sample profile shows 300,000 to 400,000 distinct CDR3 sequences; almost 30% of them were found once. The ten largest clonotypes hold 20% of the sample. The CDR3 runs 15 residues from the cysteine to the phenylalanine. Left in the record is the CDR3 DNA by itself, 45 bases read in frame from the first base. V loses 5 bases at its end and J loses 9 bases; junction bases beyond the gene matches: 9. From a lookup of the germline V gene, CDR1 and CDR2 are SGHVS and FQNEAQ. The treatment or condition label of this sample denotes: in vitro stimulation with specific CMV peptide epitopes to enrich CMV-specific T cells.

Overall study results and their limits: The ex vivo response was dominated by HLA-C-restricted CMV-specific TCR beta clonotypes, which also provided the single most frequent clonotype in two of eight donors. Carriers of CMV infection plus the relevant HLA type were discriminated by the cumulative frequency of public TCR beta family members in the study cohort and in an independent 352-donor cohort.

The sequencing used cultured PBMCs, collected from culture after CMV antigen stimulation. The chain couples TRBV7-8 to TRBJ1-5; 11 central nucleotides agree with TRBD1. This TCR derives from a human donor in good health (CMV status not recorded). Some clones in this sample may be carry-over from other donors' samples. The sequenced DNA: TGTGCCAGCAGCCCAAGGACAGGGGGCTCGTGGCCCCAGCATTTT. It specifies CASSPRTGGSWPQHF.